These T cell receptor beta chains were read from a single sample in a study of T-cell reconstitution after alpha-beta-depleted transplantation in children. TCRdb redid the calling of the PCR reads with MiXCR, one entry per CDR3 protein. The sample carries 540,000 or so distinct CDR3 sequences, roughly 23% recorded once. The sample was PBMCs, mostly from graft donor cells, taken 360 days after TCRalphabeta/CD19-depleted stem cell transplant. The receptors were gathered from a boy in the first two years of life who had a stem cell transplant for acute myeloid leukemia, so the T cells may come from the graft donor. The CDR3 runs from the conserved cysteine through the conserved F or W. D genes are given only for firm matches. Size tells how often a clone was seen (once, few, many) or the class of an expanded clone, and some rows leave it out.

size,V,J,D,CDR3,DNA
.,TRBV11-2,TRBJ2-3,.,CASRRPTSFPDTQYF,TGTGCCAGCAGGAGACCTACTAGTTTTCCAGATACGCAGTATTTT
few,TRBV19,TRBJ2-2,.,CASGGGSNTGELFF,TGTGCCAGTGGTGGGGGTTCGAACACCGGGGAGCTGTTTTTT
many,TRBV20-1,TRBJ2-3,TRBD2,CSARGTSPSATADTQYF,TGCAGTGCTAGAGGGACTAGCCCATCTGCGACCGCGGATACGCAGTATTTT
.,TRBV5-6,TRBJ1-1,.,CASSYTNTEAFF,TGTGCCAGCAGCTACACGAACACTGAAGCTTTCTTT
.,TRBV20-1,TRBJ2-7,TRBD2,CSARNSRGGTYEQYF,TGCAGTGCTAGAAACTCTCGGGGGGGCACCTACGAGCAGTACTTC
many,TRBV12-3/TRBV12-4,TRBJ2-6,TRBD2,CASIRTRRSSGANVLTF,TGTGCCAGCATCAGGACTAGGCGGTCCTCTGGGGCCAACGTCCTGACTTTC
.,TRBV29-1,TRBJ1-1,.,CSVEGSLTPEAFF,TGCAGCGTTGAAGGGAGTCTGACCCCTGAAGCTTTCTTT
many,TRBV24-1,TRBJ2-1,.,CATSHRDSHLINEQFF,TGTGCCACCAGTCACCGGGACTCCCACTTGATCAATGAGCAGTTCTTC
.,TRBV6-5,TRBJ1-2,TRBD1,CASSYSSQGYGYTF,TGTGCCAGCAGTTACTCTTCACAGGGGTATGGCTACACCTTC
few,TRBV6-5,TRBJ1-1,.,CASSYAGNTEAFF,TGTGCCAGCAGTTACGCCGGGAACACTGAAGCTTTCTTT
.,TRBV25-1,TRBJ1-2,.,CASSEWGSNYGYTF,TGTGCCAGCAGTGAATGGGGCAGTAACTATGGCTACACCTTC
.,TRBV9,TRBJ2-7,TRBD2,CASSSGGNYEQYF,TGTGCCAGCAGTAGCGGGGGGAACTACGAGCAGTACTTC
.,TRBV29-1,TRBJ2-5,TRBD1,CSIGQGKETQYF,TGCAGCATCGGACAGGGCAAGGAGACCCAGTACTTC
few,TRBV6-5,TRBJ1-2,.,CASSYRERDGYTF,TGTGCCAGCAGTTACAGGGAGAGGGATGGCTACACCTTC
many,TRBV5-1,TRBJ2-3,.,CASSLGGGSTDTQYF,TGTGCCAGCAGTTTAGGTGGGGGAAGCACAGATACGCAGTATTTT
.,TRBV15,TRBJ1-6,.,CATSTRGSSLHF,TGTGCCACCAGCACACGGGGGTCGTCCCTCCACTTT
.,TRBV2,TRBJ1-2,.,CASSEAPGFYGYTF,TGTGCCAGCAGTGAAGCGCCGGGATTCTATGGCTACACCTTC
once,TRBV15,TRBJ2-5,.,CATSRAMARGETQYF,TGTGCCACCAGCAGAGCCATGGCGAGAGGAGAGACCCAGTACTTC
few,TRBV25-1,TRBJ2-1,TRBD1,CASSGTGHRDEQFF,TGTGCCAGCAGCGGGACAGGGCATAGGGATGAGCAGTTCTTC
many,TRBV20-1,TRBJ2-5,.,CSASGAGETQYF,TGCAGTGCTAGCGGGGCAGGGGAGACCCAGTACTTC
.,TRBV20-1,TRBJ2-7,TRBD1,CSARGQGGHEQYF,TGCAGTGCTAGAGGACAGGGGGGGCACGAGCAGTACTTC
many,TRBV20-1,TRBJ2-5,.,CSATHRGGETQYF,TGCAGTGCTACCCACAGGGGAGGTGAGACCCAGTACTTC
few,TRBV29-1,TRBJ1-2,.,CSGIAQGNYGYTF,TGCAGCGGTATCGCCCAGGGAAACTATGGCTACACCTTC
many,TRBV29-1,TRBJ1-2,.,CSVPGRTNYGYTF,TGCAGCGTCCCGGGACGGACAAACTATGGCTACACCTTC
.,TRBV7-2,TRBJ1-6,.,CASSLGVLTATLHF,TGTGCCAGCAGCTTAGGGGTACTGACAGCCACCCTCCACTTT
few,TRBV20-1,TRBJ2-3,.,CSATASWADTQYF,TGCAGTGCTACGGCTAGCTGGGCAGATACGCAGTATTTT
.,TRBV5-6,TRBJ2-2,.,CASSSGEAGGTGELFF,TGTGCCAGCAGCTCCGGGGAGGCAGGGGGGACCGGGGAGCTGTTTTTT
.,TRBV28,TRBJ2-7,.,CASSPSASGGFSVEQYF,TGTGCCAGCAGTCCGTCTGCCTCAGGGGGGTTCTCCGTCGAGCAGTACTTC
few,TRBV20-1,TRBJ2-3,.,CSAYHVRAFTDTQYF,TGCAGTGCTTACCACGTTAGGGCTTTCACAGATACGCAGTATTTT
many,TRBV27,TRBJ2-3,TRBD2,CASRLAGTDTQYF,TGTGCCAGCAGACTAGCGGGCACAGATACGCAGTATTTT
many,TRBV12-3/TRBV12-4,TRBJ2-6,TRBD1,CASSQQGQGSVF,TGTGCCAGCAGCCAACAAGGACAGGGCTCTGTTTTC
.,TRBV20-1,TRBJ2-1,TRBD1,CSARVARQGAPARWNEQFF,TGCAGTGCTAGAGTAGCGAGGCAGGGGGCGCCCGCCCGTTGGAATGAGCAGTTCTTC
many,TRBV27,TRBJ2-2,TRBD2,CASKGLAGEAGELFF,TGTGCCAGCAAGGGACTAGCGGGGGAAGCCGGGGAGCTGTTTTTT